These 13 T cell receptor beta chains were all obtained from the same sample, sequenced in a study of CD8 T cells in Susac syndrome. A quantity of about 0.5 to 1 ug RNA underwent reverse transcription using random hexamers. One entry per CDR3 protein results from TCRdb running MiXCR on the immunoSEQ multiplex PCR reads. The profile shows about 53,000 distinct CDR3 sequences, approximately 95% of them singletons. Material for sequencing was CD8+ T cells from PBMCs. The receptors come from a human donor with Susac syndrome.

The chain uses TRBV12-3 or TRBV12-4 and TRBJ1-3; D is perhaps TRBD1 (6 bases). The CDR3 is 16 residues long. V was clipped by 5 bases and J by 0 bases, with 14 bases between them. For the CDR3, the DNA is TGTGCCAGCAGTCGCTCAGGGGACATCTCTGGAAACACCATATATTTT. It is translated as CASSRSGDISGNTIYF.

The chain carries TRBV19 and TRBJ2-7, with 8 positions matching TRBD1. Looked up from germline, CDR1 is LNHDA and CDR2 is SQIVND (reference sequence). J was trimmed by 2 bases and V by 1 base; bases with no gene match: 1. CDR3 length equals 14 residues. The CDR3: CASSIGTGTYEQYF. CDR3 coding DNA: TGTGCCAGTAGTATAGGGACAGGGACCTACGAGCAGTACTTC.

The chain is built from TRBV9 and TRBJ2-1; perhaps TRBD1 as D (6 bases). CDR1 and CDR2 (germline): SGDLS, YYNGEE. The V end was cut by 4 bases, the J end by 4 bases, with 18 bases between. The CDR3 extends over 16 amino acids. The CDR3 region has the DNA TGTGCCAGCAGCCTCAGAACCGGGACAACTTACAATGAGCAGTTCTTC. It is translated as CASSLRTGTTYNEQFF.

V and J are TRBV28 and TRBJ1-6; 7 nucleotides align to TRBD1. Germline CDR1 MDHEN, CDR2 SYDVKM. V lost 5 bases, J lost 15 bases, and 13 bases stayed unmatched. The CDR3 has 14 residues. The CDR3 sequence: CASSPPADRERLHF. For the CDR3, the DNA is TGTGCCAGCAGTCCCCCTGCCGACAGGGAGCGCCTCCACTTT.

The chain carries TRBV20-1 and TRBJ2-7; tentatively, D is TRBD1 or TRBD2 (5 bases each). Germline-derived CDR1 and CDR2 are DFQATT and SNEGSKA (reference sequence). Trimming shortened V by 0 bases and J by 2 bases, and 14 bases separated the two germline ends. The CDR3 extends over 15 amino acids. In DNA, the CDR3 is TGCAGTGCTAGAGATGTGGGGACGAATCCCTACGAGCAGTACTTC. Translating it yields CSARDVGTNPYEQYF.

The chain joins TRBV19 to TRBJ2-7; 7 nucleotides align to TRBD1. The CDR3 is 15 residues long. J gave up 2 bases and V 4 bases, and 8 bases lay outside the gene matches. Germline CDR1 is LNHDA and CDR2 is SQIVND (reference sequence). The CDR3 here is CASSTQRDRAYEQYF. The CDR3 DNA sequence: TGTGCCAGTAGTACCCAGAGGGACAGAGCCTACGAGCAGTACTTC. The whole variable domain, filled in from reference TRBV19 and TRBJ2-7, reads DGGITQSPKYLFRKEGQNVTLSCEQNLNHDAMYWYRQDPGQGLRLIYYSQIVNDFQKGDIAEGYSVSREKKESFPLTVTSAQKNPTAFYLCASSTQRDRAYEQYFGPGTRLTVT.

The CDR3 coding sequence is TGTGCCAGCAGTTTTGCGGAAAAACTGTTTTTT. This encodes CASSFAEKLFF. The V gene is TRBV12-3 or TRBV12-4, the J gene TRBJ1-4; D uncertain. Trimming took 3 bases from V and 8 from J, leaving 4 bases between them. The CDR3 sequence is 11 residues long.

This clonotype showed up just a few times. Here the CDR3 reads CASSLGYPYEQYF. The CDR3 coding sequence is TGTGCCAGCAGCTTAGGCTATCCCTACGAGCAGTACTTC. The V gene is TRBV11-2, the J gene TRBJ2-7, with D hard to call. V lost 1 base and J 2 bases, leaving 6 bases between the germline ends. The CDR3 is 13 amino acids. In germline, CDR1 is SGHAT, CDR2 FQNNGV.

The chain is built from TRBV11-2 and TRBJ1-4; 10 bases align to TRBD1. The germline gives CDR1 SGHAT, CDR2 FQNNGV. With 5 bases clipped from V and 8 bases from J, the junction kept 8 bases outside the gene matches. The CDR3 runs 15 residues. The CDR3 coding sequence is TGTGCCAGCAGCCCGTGGGACAGGGGTGAAGAAAAACTGTTTTTT. Amino acid sequence: CASSPWDRGEEKLFF.

The rearrangement joins TRBV9 to TRBJ2-3, with D unresolved. CDR3 length: 14 residues. The germline V gene has CDR1 SGDLS and CDR2 YYNGEE. V lost 0 bases to trimming and J lost 0 bases, with 5 bases between them. CDR3 in amino acids: CASSVGRSTDTQYF. Written as DNA, the CDR3 is TGTGCCAGCAGCGTAGGGCGGAGCACAGATACGCAGTATTTT.

The chain joins TRBV29-1 to TRBJ1-1, with D possibly matching TRBD1 (5 bases). The V and J ends lost 6 bases and 1 base respectively, with 15 bases between them. The germline gives CDR1 SQVTM, CDR2 ANQGSEA. This CDR3 contains 14 residues. The DNA of the CDR3 is TGCAGCGTCTACTCCGGGACTTCGAACACTGAAGCTTTCTTT. Protein sequence: CSVYSGTSNTEAFF.

CDR3 nucleotides: TGTGCCAGCATCATGGGCCCCGGGGGGAATCAGCCCCAGCATTTT. Translating it yields CASIMGPGGNQPQHF. The chain recombines TRBV27 with TRBJ1-5; a possible D gene is TRBD1 (5 bases). Trimming took off 7 bases at V and 4 bases at J, with 17 bases between the two ends. The germline gives CDR1 MNHEY, CDR2 SMNVEV (reference sequence). CDR3 length: 15 residues.

The chain couples TRBV19 to TRBJ2-5; 13 bases fit TRBD2. Germline lookup yields CDR1 LNHDA and CDR2 SQIVND (reference sequence). Trimming removed 6 bases from V and 5 bases from J; junction bases left unmatched: 9. CDR3 length: 16 amino acids. Written as DNA, the CDR3 is TGTGCCAGTAGCTGGACTAGCGGGGGATACCTGGAGACCCAGTACTTC. The encoded protein is CASSWTSGGYLETQYF.